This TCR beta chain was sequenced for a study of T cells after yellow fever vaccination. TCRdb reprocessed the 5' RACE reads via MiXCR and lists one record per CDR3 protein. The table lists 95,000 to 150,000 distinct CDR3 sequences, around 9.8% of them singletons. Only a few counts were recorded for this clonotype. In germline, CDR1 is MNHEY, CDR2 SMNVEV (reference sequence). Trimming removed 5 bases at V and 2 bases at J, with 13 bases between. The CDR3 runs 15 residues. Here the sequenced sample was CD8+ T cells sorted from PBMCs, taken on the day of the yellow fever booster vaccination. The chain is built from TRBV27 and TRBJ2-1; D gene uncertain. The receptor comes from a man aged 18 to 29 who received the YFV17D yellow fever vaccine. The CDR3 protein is CASSPRLIAYNEQFF. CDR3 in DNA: TGTGCCAGCAGTCCCCGACTGATAGCCTACAATGAGCAGTTCTTC.